This T cell receptor (beta chain) was obtained from a study of T cell repertoires in cytomegalovirus infection. Across the study: Based on public TCR beta signatures, there were indications of CMV infection and of a matching HLA type.

The study's findings and limits: Dominating the ex vivo response were HLA-C-restricted CMV-specific TCR beta clonotypes. The study identified carriers of CMV plus the relevant HLA from cumulative public TCR beta family frequency.

TCRdb redid the calling of the reads with MiXCR, one entry per CDR3 protein. The profile covers about 570,000 distinct CDR3 sequences, with just under 40% appearing a single time and about half taken by the ten largest. The CDR3 consists of 16 residues. Concerning this clonotype: What it recognizes is unknown. At one boundary the junction diverges from the germline segment, which might be a read error.

The sequence was collected from a human donor in good health (CMV status not recorded). Some clones in this sample may be carry-over from other donors' samples. This specimen was cultured PBMCs, taken from culture after CMV antigen stimulation. The chain links TRBV5-3 to TRBJ2-3; 8 bases fit TRBD2. TRBV5-3 is reported as an ORF; its role is uncertain. This CDR3 is CASSLAGLASTDTQYF. CDR3 DNA: TGTGCCAGCAGCTTGGCCGGACTAGCTTCCACAGATACGCAGTATTTT.